Below are 18 T cell receptor beta chains sequenced from a single sample in a study of cytomegalovirus exposure and HLA in healthy donors. The PCR employed 60 Vbeta primers together with 13 Jbeta primers. Sequencing was performed with immunoSEQ multiplex PCR; in TCRdb, only in-frame clones are kept and a portion is missing. The table records around 190,000 clones, roughly 74% of them present only once. The specimen sequenced was PBMCs. These receptors all come from a female donor in good health and CMV-seronegative.

This clone came up a few times. V gene TRBV5-1 combines with J gene TRBJ2-1, with D hard to call. From germline, CDR1 is SGHRS and CDR2 YFSETQ. V was trimmed by 3 bases and J by 0 bases, leaving 4 bases between them. This CDR3 is 13 amino acids long. As DNA, the CDR3 is TGCGCCAGCAGCTACAGCTCCTACAATGAGCAGTTCTTC. Its protein product is CASSYSSYNEQFF.

This clone appeared a few times. J is TRBJ2-2 and V is TRBV6-5; the D is unclear. The length of the CDR3 is 13 residues. Germline CDR1 is MNHEY and CDR2 is SVGAGI. V lost 5 bases, J lost 1 base, and 5 bases lay in between. The CDR3 nucleotides read TGTGCCAGCAGTACGGGGAACACCGGGGAGCTGTTTTTT. Amino acid sequence: CASSTGNTGELFF.

This chain connects TRBV5-1 to TRBJ2-3, with TRBD1 matching over 7 bases. Germline lookup yields CDR1 SGHRS and CDR2 YFSETQ. J lost 6 bases, V lost 4 bases, and 11 bases had no gene match. The CDR3 extends over 15 amino acids. The CDR3 reads CASSHRGRSIDTQYF. The CDR3 DNA is TGCGCCAGCAGCCACAGGGGAAGAAGTATTGATACGCAGTATTTT.

A single count supports this clone. The V and J genes are TRBV5-1 and TRBJ1-1, with 7 bases aligning to TRBD1. The CDR3 has 17 amino acids. After removal of 0 bases from V and 4 bases from J, the junction contained 12 bases not matched to a gene. Germline CDR1 and CDR2: SGHRS and YFSETQ. The DNA of the CDR3 is TGCGCCAGCAGCTTGGTTCAGGGGGGAATGGGAAGCACTGAAGCTTTCTTT. Amino acid sequence: CASSLVQGGMGSTEAFF.

The rearrangement uses TRBV4-3 and TRBJ2-7, with unresolved D. CDR1 and CDR2 (germline): LGHNA, YSLEER. Trimming left V 1 base short and J 8 bases short, with 15 bases between. The CDR3 runs to 14 residues. The CDR3 DNA sequence: TGCGCCAGCAGCCAAGTACAACAGATAACTCAGCAGTACTTC. It specifies CASSQVQQITQQYF.

V gene TRBV6-1 combines with J gene TRBJ2-7; D is undetermined. CDR1 and CDR2 from the germline V gene are MNHNS and SASEGT. This CDR3 contains 13 residues. The ends were cut back, 4 bases at V and 6 bases at J, with 13 bases in the middle. The DNA of the CDR3 is TGTGCCAGCAGTGGGTTCGGTGTCTCCGAGCAGTACTTC. It is translated as CASSGFGVSEQYF.

V and J are TRBV7-9 and TRBJ1-3; 10 nucleotides line up with TRBD1. This CDR3 is 17 amino acids long. V lost 4 bases to trimming and J lost 4 bases; unmatched junction nucleotides: 10. Germline V gene sequence: CDR1 SEHNR, CDR2 FQNEAQ (reference sequence). The CDR3 reads CASSSWGGQGRGNTIYF. The CDR3 DNA sequence: TGTGCCAGCAGCTCCTGGGGGGGACAGGGGCGAGGAAACACCATATATTTT.

The chain is built from TRBV18 and TRBJ1-4; D is unresolved. The CDR3 spans 14 residues. The germline V gene has CDR1 KGHSH and CDR2 LQKENI. Trimming cost V 2 bases and J 7 bases, with 11 bases left between them. The CDR3 sequence: CASSPEGRSEKLFF. As DNA, the CDR3 is TGTGCCAGCTCACCAGAGGGCAGGAGTGAAAAACTGTTTTTT.

The chain carries TRBV6-5 and TRBJ1-6, with TRBD1 as a possible D gene (6 bases). Germline V lookup: CDR1 MNHEY, CDR2 SVGAGI. This CDR3 has 14 amino acids. V was trimmed by 7 bases and J by 7 bases, leaving 14 bases between them. The CDR3 sequence: CASKKQGQNSPLHF. In DNA, the CDR3 is TGTGCCAGCAAAAAACAGGGTCAGAATTCACCCCTCCACTTT.

The J gene is TRBJ1-2, the V gene TRBV5-1; 9 bases align to TRBD1. The CDR3 length is 15 residues. After removal of 4 bases from V and 8 bases from J, the junction contained 12 bases not matched to a gene. The germline gives CDR1 SGHRS, CDR2 YFSETQ. CDR3 in amino acids: CASSLGTGSSRGYTF. The CDR3, as DNA: TGCGCCAGCAGCCTGGGGACAGGGAGCAGCCGCGGCTACACCTTC.

The chain uses TRBV30 and TRBJ1-1; tentative D call: TRBD1 (5 bases). Germline V CDR1 and CDR2: GTSNPN, SVGIG (reference sequence). Between the trimmed V and J ends, which lost 3 bases and 7 bases, there was a span of 9 bases. The CDR3 length is 11 residues. The CDR3 reads CAWSETGEAFF. CDR3 nucleotide sequence: TGTGCCTGGAGCGAAACAGGTGAAGCTTTCTTT.

The CDR3: CASSLAGREGGEQYF. The CDR3, as DNA: TGTGCCAGCAGCTTAGCGGGGCGGGAGGGCGGCGAGCAGTACTTC. The chain combines TRBV7-6 with TRBJ2-7; 9 positions agree with TRBD2. This CDR3 has 15 residues. CDR1 is SGHVS, CDR2 FNYEAQ, per germline. V was clipped by 0 bases and J by 6 bases; unmatched bases: 6.

The chain joins TRBV28 to TRBJ1-4; TRBD1 matches 7 bases. The CDR3 runs to 15 residues. The trim removed 8 bases at V and 4 bases at J, leaving 10 bases unmatched. Germline V gives CDR1 MDHEN, CDR2 SYDVKM. The CDR3 region is CASSRTGAFNEKLFF. In DNA, the CDR3 is TGTGCCAGCTCTAGAACAGGGGCTTTTAATGAAAAACTGTTTTTT. Variable domain in full (rest from reference TRBV28 and TRBJ1-4): DVKVTQSSRYLVKRTGEKVFLECVQDMDHENMFWYRQDPGLGLRLIYFSYDVKMKEKGDIPEGYSVSREKKERFSLILESASTNQTSMYLCASSRTGAFNEKLFFGSGTQLSVL.

This chain joins TRBV5-5 and TRBJ2-5, with TRBD1 matching over 7 bases. V lost 4 bases, J lost 2 bases, and 5 bases stayed unmatched. Per the germline V gene, CDR1 is SGHKS and CDR2 is YYEKEE (reference sequence). The CDR3 loop spans 14 amino acids. CDR3 coding DNA: TGTGCCAGCAGCCGCATGGGACAGCAAGAGACCCAGTACTTC. Amino acids: CASSRMGQQETQYF.

This chain connects TRBV15 to TRBJ2-1, with D tentatively TRBD2 (6 bases). The CDR3 contains 16 residues. Germline CDR1 reads LNHNV; CDR2 reads YYDKDF (reference sequence). The V gene lost 1 base and the J gene lost 8 bases, with 18 bases spanning the gap. As DNA, the CDR3 is TGTGCCACCAGCAGAGGAGAGACTAGGGGAGGTCATGAGCAGTTCTTC. It is translated as CATSRGETRGGHEQFF.

This clone was recorded only once. V is TRBV5-1 and J is TRBJ2-7; 14 bases are a match to TRBD2. V gave up 4 bases and J gave up 0 bases; unmatched junction bases: 3. The germline CDR1 and CDR2 sequences are SGHRS and YFSETQ. CDR3 size: 16 residues. CDR3 sequence reads: CASSTGLAGDSYEQYF. The CDR3 DNA is TGCGCCAGCAGCACGGGACTAGCGGGGGACTCCTACGAGCAGTACTTC. The full variable domain, in which reference TRBV5-1 and TRBJ2-7 provide the parts outside the CDR3, is KAGVTQTPRYLIKTRGQQVTLSCSPISGHRSVSWYQQTPGQGLQFLFEYFSETQRNKGNFPGRFSGRQFSNSRSEMNVSTLELGDSALYLCASSTGLAGDSYEQYFGPGTRLTVT.

The genes are TRBV5-1 and TRBJ2-1; 8 nucleotides line up with TRBD1. Per germline, CDR1 SGHRS and CDR2 YFSETQ. The CDR3 extends over 13 amino acids. V was clipped by 4 bases and J by 8 bases; unmatched bases: 5. CDR3 loop: CASSRGQGDEQFF. CDR3 bases: TGCGCCAGCAGCAGAGGACAGGGAGATGAGCAGTTCTTC.

This clone has more than one count but fewer than ten. This chain connects TRBV14 to TRBJ2-1, with a possible D match to TRBD2 (5 bases). The germline V and J ends were trimmed by 5 bases and 0 bases, with 14 bases remaining between them. Germline assignment: CDR1 SGHDN and CDR2 FVKESK. The length of the CDR3 is 16 residues. The CDR3 DNA sequence: TGTGCCAGCAGCTCGACTATTTTCCGCTCCTACAATGAGCAGTTCTTC. Its translation: CASSSTIFRSYNEQFF.